The entry below describes one TCR beta chain. This record comes from a study of blood T cell repertoires in COVID-19. Study summary: PBMCs, B-cell-depleted T cells, or T cells were the source of the cDNA or gDNA that made up the material.

Germline-derived CDR1 and CDR2 are SGHNT and YYREEE (reference sequence). V lost 0 bases to trimming and J lost 7 bases; unmatched junction nucleotides: 4. The CDR3 consists of 15 residues. The table came from immunoSEQ multiplex PCR; TCRdb's copy has only in-frame clones and leaves some out. The sample shows approximately 200,000 clones, around four fifths of them seen only once. The sample comprised PBMCs or T cells enriched from blood (not recorded which). This chain joins TRBV5-4 and TRBJ2-2; TRBD2 agrees at 9 bases. This receptor was taken from a man aged 40-55 years who had recovered from COVID-19. The CDR3 DNA follows: TGTGCCAGCAGCTTGGGTAGCGGGAGACTCGGGGAGCTGTTTTTT. Translating it yields CASSLGSGRLGELFF.